A selection of T cell receptor beta chains follows, all from one sample in a study of metastatic and nonmetastatic thyroid tumors. TCRdb redid the clone calls on the PCR reads using MiXCR. The repertoire holds 30,000 to 40,000 clones, 25% to 30% seen once, with 6% to 8.5% in the top ten. Material: blood. Receptor source: a female donor with papillary thyroid cancer or a benign thyroid nodule (not recorded which). Some clones in this sample may be carry-over from other donors' samples. Each CDR3 is given with its conserved first and last residue. Each record gives: D gene, V gene, CDR3 length, clone size, J gene, CDR3 DNA, CDR3 protein. The D gene is left open where the match is weak. Rows give clone size only sometimes, using once, few, many, or a class for an expanded clone.

TRBD2	TRBV5-4	19	.	TRBJ2-5	TGTGCCAGCAGCTTGGAGGCGGGGCTGGGACTAGCGGGATACGAGACCCAGTACTTC	CASSLEAGLGLAGYETQYF
TRBD1	TRBV24-1	14	.	TRBJ2-7	TGTGCCACCAGTGATAATGACAGGGGCTACGAGCAGTACTTC	CATSDNDRGYEQYF
.	TRBV19	15	many	TRBJ1-4	TGTGCCAGTAGTGGACTACGACCAACTAATGAAAAACTGTTTTTT	CASSGLRPTNEKLFF
TRBD1	TRBV9	16	many	TRBJ1-1	TGTGCCAGCAGCCCCTGGGACAGCCTCATGAACACTGAAGCTTTCTTT	CASSPWDSLMNTEAFF
.	TRBV12-3/TRBV12-4	13	.	TRBJ2-5	TGTGCCAGCACATGGTTGTACCAAGAGACCCAGTACTTC	CASTWLYQETQYF
.	TRBV7-9	15	many	TRBJ1-1	TGTGCCAGCAGCTTAAGCGCCGGGACGAACACTGAAGCTTTCTTT	CASSLSAGTNTEAFF
.	TRBV12-3/TRBV12-4	14	.	TRBJ1-6	TGTGCCAGCACCTCGGGACAAAGCTATTCACCCCTCCACTTT	CASTSGQSYSPLHF
.	TRBV6-1	16	medium-sized	TRBJ2-5	TGTGCCAGCAGTGAACGCGGCCCTGGGATGGCAGAGACCCAGTACTTC	CASSERGPGMAETQYF
.	TRBV25-1	13	many	TRBJ1-1	TGTGCCAGCAGTGCGGCCCCGAACACTGAAGCTTTCTTT	CASSAAPNTEAFF
.	TRBV28	12	many	TRBJ1-1	TGTGCCAGCAGTCCCCCCTTCACTGAAGCTTTCTTT	CASSPPFTEAFF
TRBD1	TRBV5-1	16	many	TRBJ2-1	TGCGCCAGACGCGAGTACACCGGGACAGGGGGGAATGAGCAGTTCTTC	CARREYTGTGGNEQFF
.	TRBV7-3	15	.	TRBJ2-2	TGTGCCAGCAGCTTCGGGTTGGGGAACAGCTGGGAGCTGTTTTTT	CASSFGLGNSWELFF
.	TRBV6-1	13	medium-sized	TRBJ2-7	TGTGCCAGCACTTGGCAGGGACAATACGAGCAGTACTTC	CASTWQGQYEQYF
TRBD1	TRBV27	15	.	TRBJ2-1	TGTGCCAGCACCTCTTGGGACAGAATATACAATGAGCAGTTCTTC	CASTSWDRIYNEQFF
TRBD2	TRBV6-1	14	.	TRBJ2-1	TGTGCCAGCAGTGCGTCGGGGGGGTGGAATGAGCAGTTCTTC	CASSASGGWNEQFF
TRBD1	TRBV28	13	few	TRBJ1-1	TGTGCCAGCCAACCGGGACAGGGCACTGAAGCTTTCTTT	CASQPGQGTEAFF
.	TRBV4-2	15	medium-sized	TRBJ2-7	TGTGCCAGCAGCCAAGAGGGGGGAGAGGGCTACGAGCAGTACTTC	CASSQEGGEGYEQYF
.	TRBV18	16	few	TRBJ2-2	TGTGCCAGCTCACCACCGTTAGATAGCAACACCGGGGAGCTGTTTTTT	CASSPPLDSNTGELFF
.	TRBV4-1	14	.	TRBJ2-1	TGCGCCAGCAGCCGGCGTGTGGTCTACAATGAGCAGTTCTTC	CASSRRVVYNEQFF
TRBD2	TRBV20-1	16	many	TRBJ2-3	TGCAGTGTTGAGCCTAGCGGGAGCGGAAACACAGATACGCAGTATTTT	CSVEPSGSGNTDTQYF
.	TRBV12-5	15	many	TRBJ1-1	TGTGCTAGTGGTTTGGCGGGGGGACAGAACACTGAAGCTTTCTTT	CASGLAGGQNTEAFF
.	TRBV11-2	15	medium-sized	TRBJ1-1	TGTGCCAGCAGCGGGGGATGGGGAATGAACACTGAAGCTTTCTTT	CASSGGWGMNTEAFF
TRBD2	TRBV5-1	17	medium-sized	TRBJ2-7	TGCGCCAGCAGCTTGGCCACTAGCGGGCCGAGGGTCTACGAGCAGTACTTC	CASSLATSGPRVYEQYF
TRBD1	TRBV20-1	13	.	TRBJ1-2	TGCAGTGCTAGGGACAGGGGGAACTATGGCTACACCTTC	CSARDRGNYGYTF
.	TRBV7-9	13	many	TRBJ1-5	TGTGCCAGCAGCCTCGATAGCAATCAGCCCCAGCATTTT	CASSLDSNQPQHF
TRBD2	TRBV6-4	15	few	TRBJ2-2	TGTGCCAGCAGTGGGACTAGCGTTAGCACCGGGGAGCTGTTTTTT	CASSGTSVSTGELFF
TRBD2	TRBV5-1	18	once	TRBJ2-5	TGCGCCAGCAGCCAAGAACCTAGCGGGGGGCCGGCTGAAGAGACCCAGGAATTC	CASSQEPSGGPAEETQEF
.	TRBV5-4	16	.	TRBJ1-2	TGTGCCAGCAGCCTTCATGGACGGCCCAGGGACGAGGGCTACACCTTC	CASSLHGRPRDEGYTF
.	TRBV5-1	15	many	TRBJ2-1	TGCGCCAGCAGCTCCGCCGGGGTATCCTACAATGAGCAGTTCTTC	CASSSAGVSYNEQFF
TRBD2	TRBV9	17	many	TRBJ2-3	TGTGCCAGCAGCGTAGGCGTACTAGCGGGGGGAGGAGATACGCAGTATTTT	CASSVGVLAGGGDTQYF
.	TRBV24-1	14	.	TRBJ2-4	TGTGCCACCAGTCCCTTAGGGGTGAGGGACATTCAGTACTTC	CATSPLGVRDIQYF
.	TRBV20-1	15	.	TRBJ2-3	TGCAGTGCTTATCCGAACACGGAGTTCACAGATACGCAGTATTTT	CSAYPNTEFTDTQYF
.	TRBV6-2/TRBV6-3	13	many	TRBJ2-5	TGTGCCAGCAGTCGGGGGGCTAAGGAGACCCAGTACTTC	CASSRGAKETQYF
TRBD1	TRBV6-9	14	.	TRBJ1-1	TGTGCCAGCAGTTACGTGGACAGGGCGTCTGAAGCTTTCTTT	CASSYVDRASEAFF
.	TRBV20-1	14	many	TRBJ1-1	TGCAGTTCTCCCCGGACAGCTATGAACACTGAAGCTTTCTTT	CSSPRTAMNTEAFF
.	TRBV28	14	.	TRBJ1-5	TGTGCCAGCAGTTTATCCAGAGGTACCCAGCCCCAGGATTTT	CASSLSRGTQPQDF
.	TRBV5-1	13	.	TRBJ2-5	TGCGCCAGCCGGAGCGGGCTCCAAGAGACCCAGTACTTC	CASRSGLQETQYF